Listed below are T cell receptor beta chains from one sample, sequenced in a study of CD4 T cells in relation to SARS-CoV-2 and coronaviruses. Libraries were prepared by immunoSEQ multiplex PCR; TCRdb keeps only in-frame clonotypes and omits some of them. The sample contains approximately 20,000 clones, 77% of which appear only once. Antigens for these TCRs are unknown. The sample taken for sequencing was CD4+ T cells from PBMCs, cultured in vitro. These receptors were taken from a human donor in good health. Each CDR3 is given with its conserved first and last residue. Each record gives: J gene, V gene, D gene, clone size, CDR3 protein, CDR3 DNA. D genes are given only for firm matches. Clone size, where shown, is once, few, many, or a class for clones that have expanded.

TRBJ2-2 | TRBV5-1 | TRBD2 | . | CASRAPSGLDTGELFF | TGCGCCAGCAGAGCCCCTAGCGGCCTGGACACCGGGGAGCTGTTTTTT
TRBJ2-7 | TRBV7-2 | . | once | CASSLAGRGVYEQYF | TGTGCCAGCAGCTTAGCGGGGCGGGGAGTGTACGAGCAGTACTTC
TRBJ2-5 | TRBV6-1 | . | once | CASSEQRGGIRETQYF | TGTGCCAGCAGCGAACAGAGAGGTGGGATAAGGGAGACCCAGTACTTC
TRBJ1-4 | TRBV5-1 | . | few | CASSSLRDATNEKLFF | TGCGCCAGCAGCTCCCTTAGAGATGCAACTAATGAAAAACTGTTTTTT
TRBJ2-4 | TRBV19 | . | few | CASSIGNKNIQYF | TGTGCCAGTAGTATAGGGAACAAAAACATTCAGTACTTC
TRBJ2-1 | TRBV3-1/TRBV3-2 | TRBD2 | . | CASREGGLAGGPGRNEQFF | TGTGCCAGCAGAGAAGGGGGACTAGCGGGAGGGCCGGGACGTAATGAGCAGTTCTTC
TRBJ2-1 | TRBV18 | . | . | CASGEQGNTYNEQFF | TGTGCCAGCGGCGAACAGGGAAATACCTACAATGAGCAGTTCTTC
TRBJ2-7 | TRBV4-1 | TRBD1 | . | CASSHPTRGPEQYF | TGCGCCAGCAGCCATCCCACCAGGGGGCCCGAGCAGTACTTC
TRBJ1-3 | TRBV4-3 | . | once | CASSQMTASSGNTIYF | TGCGCCAGCAGCCAAATGACCGCCAGCTCTGGAAACACCATATATTTT
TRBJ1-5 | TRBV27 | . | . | CASSFWEFDNQPQHF | TGTGCCAGCAGTTTCTGGGAGTTCGACAATCAGCCCCAGCATTTT
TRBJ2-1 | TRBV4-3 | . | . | CASSQAGASRNEQFF | TGCGCCAGCAGCCAAGCCGGGGCTAGTCGTAATGAGCAGTTCTTC
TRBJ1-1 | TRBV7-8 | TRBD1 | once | CASSPQGPYTEAFF | TGTGCCAGCAGCCCACAGGGGCCTTACACTGAAGCTTTCTTT
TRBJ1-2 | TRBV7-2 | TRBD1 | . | CASSSDRRRNYGYTF | TGTGCCAGCAGCTCGGACAGGAGGAGAAACTATGGCTACACCTTC
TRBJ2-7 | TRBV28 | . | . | CATQGFREQYF | TGTGCCACACAGGGTTTTCGCGAGCAGTACTTC
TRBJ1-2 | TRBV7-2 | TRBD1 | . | CASSSNDRGLYYGYTF | TGTGCCAGCAGCTCAAATGACAGGGGGTTATACTATGGCTACACCTTC
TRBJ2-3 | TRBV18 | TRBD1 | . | CASSATGGGRTDTQYF | TGTGCCAGCTCAGCAACAGGGGGCGGTCGCACAGATACGCAGTATTTT
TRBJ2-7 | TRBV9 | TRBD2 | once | CASSVVWAGVALGSYEQYF | TGTGCCAGCAGCGTAGTTTGGGCGGGGGTCGCTTTAGGCTCCTACGAGCAGTACTTC
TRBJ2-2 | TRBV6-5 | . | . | CASNRGGQQTGELFF | TGTGCCAGCAATAGGGGGGGACAGCAAACCGGGGAGCTGTTTTTT
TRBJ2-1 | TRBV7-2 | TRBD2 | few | CASSWGLAGVEQFF | TGTGCCAGCAGCTGGGGACTAGCGGGAGTTGAGCAGTTCTTC
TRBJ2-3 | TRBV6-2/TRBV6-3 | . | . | CASSYGLGSTDTQYF | TGTGCCAGCAGTTACGGCCTAGGGAGCACAGATACGCAGTATTTT
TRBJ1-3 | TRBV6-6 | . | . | CASSHQPDQGGNTIYF | TGTGCCAGCAGCCATCAGCCAGATCAGGGTGGAAACACCATATATTTT
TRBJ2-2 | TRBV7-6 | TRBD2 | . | CASSIAGGNTGELFF | TGTGCCAGCAGCATAGCGGGGGGGAACACCGGGGAGCTGTTTTTT
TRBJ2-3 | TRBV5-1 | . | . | CASSPGSGSTDTQYF | TGCGCCAGCAGCCCGGGTTCGGGAAGCACAGATACGCAGTATTTT
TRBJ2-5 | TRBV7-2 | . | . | CASSLWIRTTQETQYF | TGTGCCAGCAGCTTATGGATTAGGACGACACAAGAGACCCAGTACTTC